The 21 T cell receptor beta chains presented below share a single source sample, sequenced in a study of blood T cell repertoires in COVID-19 (dated by TCRdb to between 2020 and 2021). The library came from the immunoSEQ multiplex PCR assay. TCRdb retrieved this table from immuneACCESS and kept in-frame rearrangements only. Not all clones are present; in checked studies, unresolved V genes account for under half, and no reason is known for the remainder. The sample includes 310,000 or so clones, with roughly 89% observed a single time. The top ten hold more than 7.5% of the sample. The sequencing input was peripheral blood. The receptors stem from a man aged 25-45 years with COVID-19, enrolled during active disease.

This chain joins TRBV7-9 and TRBJ2-2; the match to TRBD1 covers 7 bases. In germline, CDR1 is SEHNR, CDR2 FQNEAQ (reference sequence). V shed 5 bases, J shed 4 bases, and the junction held 7 bases outside the gene matches. The CDR3 totals 15 residues. CDR3 residues: CASSKGDSLTGELFF. The CDR3 nucleotides are TGTGCCAGCAGCAAAGGGGACAGCCTCACCGGGGAGCTGTTTTTT.

This chain joins TRBV5-1 and TRBJ2-5; no clear D gene. The V gene lost 7 bases and the J gene lost 5 bases, with 21 bases spanning the gap. The length of the CDR3 is 15 residues. Germline CDR1 reads SGHRS; CDR2 reads YFSETQ. CDR3 residues: CASHSMVGREETQYF. Written as DNA, the CDR3 is TGCGCCAGCCATTCAATGGTGGGCAGAGAGGAGACCCAGTACTTC.

Comment on this clone: The identical CDR3 is also encoded by other nucleotide sequences in the sample. This sequence joins TRBV27 and TRBJ1-1; possibly TRBD1 for D (5 bases). The CDR3 runs to 13 residues. Looked up from germline, CDR1 is MNHEY and CDR2 is SMNVEV (reference sequence). V lost 6 bases and J 5 bases, leaving 13 bases between the germline ends. CDR3 loop: CASSPLRGTEAFF. As DNA, the CDR3 is TGTGCCAGCAGCCCCTTACGGGGGACTGAAGCTTTCTTT.

This chain links TRBV4-2 with TRBJ1-1, with 9 bases identical to TRBD1. The germline V gene encodes CDR1 LGHNA and CDR2 YNFKEQ. The trim removed 6 bases at V and 0 bases at J, leaving 5 bases unmatched. The CDR3 totals 15 residues. The CDR3, as DNA: TGTGCCAGCAGACGACAGGGGGGATTGAACACTGAAGCTTTCTTT. Its translation is CASRRQGGLNTEAFF.

The rearrangement uses TRBV6-2 or TRBV6-3 and TRBJ2-1; 11 positions match TRBD2. J was trimmed by 3 bases and V by 6 bases; bases with no gene match: 16. The CDR3 is made up of 19 amino acids. From germline, CDR1 is MNHEY and CDR2 SVGEGT. The CDR3 DNA sequence: TGTGCCAGCAGCATCGCGACCAATCGACTAGCGGGAATCTACAATGAGCAGTTCTTC. Translated: CASSIATNRLAGIYNEQFF.

The gene calls are TRBV7-9 and TRBJ1-5, with 7 bases identical to TRBD1. Germline CDR1 reads SEHNR; CDR2 reads FQNEAQ (reference sequence). There are 18 residues in the CDR3. DNA for the CDR3: TGTGCTATCGGGGGAGGACAGGCATACTCGTATAGCAATCAGCCCCAGCATTTT. This gives the protein CAIGGGQAYSYSNQPQHF.

V usage is TRBV9 and J usage is TRBJ1-2; 10 bases align to TRBD1. The V gene end was trimmed by 4 bases and the J gene end by 5 bases; junction bases not matched to a gene: 11. The CDR3 sequence is 16 residues long. Germline V gene lookup returns CDR1 SGDLS and CDR2 YYNGEE. CDR3 DNA sequence: TGTGCCAGCAGCCCCCCGGGACAGGGGAGCTTGTATGGCTACACCTTC. Protein sequence: CASSPPGQGSLYGYTF.

The chain recombines TRBV7-2 with TRBJ2-3, with TRBD1 matching 7 bases. V dropped 1 base and J dropped 0; count of bases not matched to a gene: 4. Germline V gene lookup returns CDR1 SGHTA and CDR2 FQGNSA. The CDR3 is 16 amino acids. The CDR3 here is CASSLEQGSSTDTQYF. The CDR3 DNA is TGTGCCAGCAGCTTAGAACAGGGGTCTAGCACAGATACGCAGTATTTT.

This chain connects TRBV28 to TRBJ2-2; 9 bases match TRBD1. CDR1 MDHEN and CDR2 SYDVKM come from the germline V gene. This CDR3 contains 18 residues. V lost 5 bases to trimming and J lost 0 bases; unmatched junction nucleotides: 10. CDR3 DNA sequence: TGTGCCAGCAGTCACCGGGACAGGGTTTTTGCGAACACCGGGGAGCTGTTTTTT. Its protein is CASSHRDRVFANTGELFF.

The chain uses TRBV7-3 and TRBJ2-2, with D unresolved. This CDR3 region has 17 residues. Germline loops: CDR1 SGHTA, CDR2 FQGTGA. Trimming pared 2 bases from V and 3 bases from J, leaving 16 bases between. CDR3 nucleotide sequence: TGTGCCAGCAGCTTATTGATTGGCGCCCGGGACACCGGGGAGCTGTTTTTT. This gives the protein CASSLLIGARDTGELFF.

This chain links TRBV18 with TRBJ1-1; D possibly corresponds to TRBD1 (6 bases). Germline V lookup: CDR1 KGHSH, CDR2 LQKENI. CDR3 size: 14 residues. V dropped 0 bases and J dropped 10 bases, with 15 bases sitting between them. In nucleotides, the CDR3 is TGTGCCAGCTCACCACCCTCACAGGGACCAGTAGCTTTCTTT. Translated: CASSPPSQGPVAFF.

The chain uses TRBV4-3 and TRBJ2-1, with 8 bases aligning to TRBD1. The CDR3 loop spans 19 amino acids. Germline lookup yields CDR1 LGHNA and CDR2 YSLEER. V lost 1 base, J lost 7 bases, and 18 bases stayed unmatched. The CDR3 is CASSQGPGVRTGKGNEQFF. CDR3 nucleotide sequence: TGCGCCAGCAGCCAAGGACCCGGCGTCCGGACAGGGAAGGGGAATGAGCAGTTCTTC.

The CDR3 DNA is TGTGCCAGCAGTGACGAGGGCTATGGCTACACCTTC. As protein: CASSDEGYGYTF. The rearrangement joins TRBV2 to TRBJ1-2; no clear D gene. CDR3 length: 12 amino acids. Germline CDR1 reads SNHLY; CDR2 reads FYNNEI. V dropped 3 bases and J dropped 4 bases, with 6 bases sitting between them.

The chain has TRBV2 and TRBJ2-7; 10 bases line up with TRBD1. This CDR3 has 13 residues. Trimming took 5 bases from V and 3 from J; bases not matched to a gene: 1. CDR1 SNHLY and CDR2 FYNNEI come from the germline V gene. This chain's CDR3 is CASSWTGGYEQYF. The CDR3 nucleotides are TGTGCCAGCAGTTGGACAGGGGGCTACGAGCAGTACTTC.

V is TRBV7-3 and J is TRBJ2-2; TRBD1 might be the D (5 bases). The length of the CDR3 is 12 residues. The V end was cut by 10 bases, the J end by 3 bases, with 9 bases between. The germline CDR1 and CDR2 sequences are SGHTA and FQGTGA. The CDR3 region is CATVGDTGELFF. CDR3 sequence (DNA): TGTGCCACCGTAGGGGACACCGGGGAGCTGTTTTTT.

The J gene is TRBJ1-4, the V gene TRBV29-1; D is unresolved. Trimming took 4 bases from V and 7 from J, leaving 10 bases between them. Germline assignment: CDR1 SQVTM and CDR2 ANQGSEA. This CDR3 is built from 12 residues. CDR3 protein: CSVGQQVEKLFF. CDR3 nucleotide sequence: TGCAGCGTTGGGCAGCAGGTTGAAAAACTGTTTTTT.

The chain has TRBV6-1 and TRBJ2-7; D call uncertain. The CDR3 runs to 15 residues. V was cut by 4 bases and J by 4 bases, with 17 bases left in between. In germline, CDR1 is MNHNS, CDR2 SASEGT. The CDR3 loop is CASSVASPNVYEQYF. CDR3 nucleotide sequence: TGTGCCAGCAGTGTAGCTAGTCCCAACGTATACGAGCAGTACTTC.

This clone was observed once. The CDR3 DNA is TGTGCCAGCAGCTTATCCCGACAGGGATTCGTATCCTCTGGAAACACCATATATTTT. Translation: CASSLSRQGFVSSGNTIYF. The gene calls are TRBV11-2 and TRBJ1-3; TRBD1 matches 7 bases. After removal of 2 bases from V and 0 bases from J, the junction contained 13 bases not matched to a gene. Germline values: CDR1 SGHAT, CDR2 FQNNGV. This CDR3 comprises 19 residues.

The V call is TRBV4-2, the J call TRBJ1-4, with 10 nucleotides matching TRBD1. CDR3 length: 16 residues. Germline assignment: CDR1 LGHNA and CDR2 YNFKEQ. V gave up 2 bases and J gave up 3 bases; unmatched junction bases: 3. CDR3 DNA: TGTGCCAGCAGCCAAAGACAGGGGGCGGCTAATGAAAAACTGTTTTTT. It is translated as CASSQRQGAANEKLFF.

This clone has just one count. This chain connects TRBV30 to TRBJ2-1; weak D call: TRBD2 (6 bases). The CDR3 totals 14 residues. V was trimmed by 3 bases and J by 9 bases, leaving 18 bases between them. Germline assignment: CDR1 GTSNPN and CDR2 SVGIG (reference sequence). The CDR3 nucleotides are TGTGCCTGGAGATTGGGACTCCAAAGCAGTGAGCAGTTCTTC. It translates to CAWRLGLQSSEQFF. The full variable domain, completed using reference TRBV30 and TRBJ2-1, is SQTIHQWPATLVQPVGSPLSLECTVEGTSNPNLYWYRQAAGRGLQLLFYSVGIGQISSEVPQNLSASRPQDRQFILSSKKLLLSDSGFYLCAWRLGLQSSEQFFGPGTRLTVL.

V and J are TRBV7-9 and TRBJ2-5; a weak D match, TRBD2 (7 bases). The V gene lost 5 bases and the J gene lost 1 base, with 29 bases spanning the gap. The CDR3 has 20 residues. Germline CDR1 SEHNR, CDR2 FQNEAQ (reference sequence). The DNA for the CDR3 is TGTGCCAGCAGCAACCCAGGGGCGTCTAGCGGCAGGCAGGTCCAAGAGACCCAGTACTTC. It is translated as CASSNPGASSGRQVQETQYF.